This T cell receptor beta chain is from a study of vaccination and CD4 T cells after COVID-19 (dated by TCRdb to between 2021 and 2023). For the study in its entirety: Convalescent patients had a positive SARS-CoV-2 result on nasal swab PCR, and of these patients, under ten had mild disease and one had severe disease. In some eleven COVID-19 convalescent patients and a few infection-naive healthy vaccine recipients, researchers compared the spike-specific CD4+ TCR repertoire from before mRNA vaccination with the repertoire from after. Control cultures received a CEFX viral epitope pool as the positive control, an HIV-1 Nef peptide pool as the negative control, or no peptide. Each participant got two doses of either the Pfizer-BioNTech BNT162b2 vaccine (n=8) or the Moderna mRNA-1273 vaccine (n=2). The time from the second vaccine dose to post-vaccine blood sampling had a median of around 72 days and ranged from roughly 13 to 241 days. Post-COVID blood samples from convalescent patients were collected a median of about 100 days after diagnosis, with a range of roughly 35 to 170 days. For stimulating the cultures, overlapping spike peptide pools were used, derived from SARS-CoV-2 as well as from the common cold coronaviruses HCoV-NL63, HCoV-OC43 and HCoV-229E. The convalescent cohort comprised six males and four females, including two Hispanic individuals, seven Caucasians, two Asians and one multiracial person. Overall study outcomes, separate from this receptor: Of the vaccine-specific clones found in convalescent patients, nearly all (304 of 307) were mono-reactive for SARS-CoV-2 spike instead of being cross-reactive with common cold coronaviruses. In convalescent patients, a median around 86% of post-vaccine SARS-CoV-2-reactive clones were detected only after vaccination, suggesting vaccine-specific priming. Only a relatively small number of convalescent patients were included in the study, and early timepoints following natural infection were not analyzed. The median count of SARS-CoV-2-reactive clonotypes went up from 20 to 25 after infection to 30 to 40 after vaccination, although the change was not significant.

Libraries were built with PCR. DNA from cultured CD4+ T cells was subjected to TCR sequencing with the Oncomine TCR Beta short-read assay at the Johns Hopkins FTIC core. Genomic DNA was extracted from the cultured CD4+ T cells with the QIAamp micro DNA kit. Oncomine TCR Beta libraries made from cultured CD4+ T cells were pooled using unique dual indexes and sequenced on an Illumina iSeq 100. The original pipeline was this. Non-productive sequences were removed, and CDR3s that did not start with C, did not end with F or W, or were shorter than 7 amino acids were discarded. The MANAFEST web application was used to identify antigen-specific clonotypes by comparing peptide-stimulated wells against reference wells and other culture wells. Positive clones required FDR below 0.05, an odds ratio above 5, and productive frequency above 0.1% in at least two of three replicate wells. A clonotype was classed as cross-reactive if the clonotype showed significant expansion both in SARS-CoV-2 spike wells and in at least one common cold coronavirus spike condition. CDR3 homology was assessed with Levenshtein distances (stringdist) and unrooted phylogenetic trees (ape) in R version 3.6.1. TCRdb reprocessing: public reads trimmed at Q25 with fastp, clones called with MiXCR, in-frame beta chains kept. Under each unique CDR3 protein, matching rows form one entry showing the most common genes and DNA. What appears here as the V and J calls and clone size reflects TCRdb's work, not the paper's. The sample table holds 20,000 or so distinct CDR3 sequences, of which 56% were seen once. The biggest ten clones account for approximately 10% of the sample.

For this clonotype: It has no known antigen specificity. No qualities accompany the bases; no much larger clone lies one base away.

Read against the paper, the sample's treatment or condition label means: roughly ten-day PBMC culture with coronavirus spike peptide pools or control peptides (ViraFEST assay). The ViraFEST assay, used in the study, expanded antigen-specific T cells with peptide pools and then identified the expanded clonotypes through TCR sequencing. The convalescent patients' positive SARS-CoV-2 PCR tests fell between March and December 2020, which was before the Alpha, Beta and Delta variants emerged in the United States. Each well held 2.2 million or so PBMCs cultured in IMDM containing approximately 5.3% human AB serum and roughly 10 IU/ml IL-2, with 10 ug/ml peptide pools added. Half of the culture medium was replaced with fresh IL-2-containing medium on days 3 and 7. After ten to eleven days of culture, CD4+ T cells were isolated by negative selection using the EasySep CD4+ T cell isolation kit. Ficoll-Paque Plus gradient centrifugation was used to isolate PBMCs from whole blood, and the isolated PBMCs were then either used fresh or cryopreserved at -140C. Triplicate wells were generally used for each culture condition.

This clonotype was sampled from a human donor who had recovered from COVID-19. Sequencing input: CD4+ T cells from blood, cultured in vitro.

The sequenced DNA is TGTGCCAGCACCGAAGGGGGCTATACACAGGGCGTCCTGACTTTC. Its translation is CASTEGGYTQGVLTF. This chain joins TRBV6-2 or TRBV6-3 to TRBJ2-6; 7 bases in the junction line up with TRBD1. V lost 7 bases and J lost 12 bases, and the count of bases not matched to a germline gene is 15. CDR1 and CDR2, per the germline V gene, are MNHEY and SVGEGT. The CDR3, cysteine through phenylalanine, is 15 amino acids long. The only DNA kept is the CDR3, 45 bases in frame from the first base.